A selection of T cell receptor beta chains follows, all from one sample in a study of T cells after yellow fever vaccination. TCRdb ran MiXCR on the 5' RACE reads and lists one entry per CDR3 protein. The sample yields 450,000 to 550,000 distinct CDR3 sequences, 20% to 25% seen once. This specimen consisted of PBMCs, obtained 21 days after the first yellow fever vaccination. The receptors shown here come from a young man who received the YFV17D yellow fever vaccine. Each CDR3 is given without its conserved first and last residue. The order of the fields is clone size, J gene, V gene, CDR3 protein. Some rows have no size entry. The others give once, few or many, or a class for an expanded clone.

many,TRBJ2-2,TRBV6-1,ASTQGGSTGELF
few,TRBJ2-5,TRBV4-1,ASSQRGNQETQY
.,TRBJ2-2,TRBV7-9,ASSLARGTATGELF
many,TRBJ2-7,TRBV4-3,ASSQGTGYEQY
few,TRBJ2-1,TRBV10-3,AISESGGTYNEQF
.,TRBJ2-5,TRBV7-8,ASSLGGDFRETQY
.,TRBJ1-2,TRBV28,ASSSSGGYT
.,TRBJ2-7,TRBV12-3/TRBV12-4,ASSLAVLPGEQY
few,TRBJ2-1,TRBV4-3,ASSDDFGSGYNEQF
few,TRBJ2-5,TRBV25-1,ASSEGQGPQETQY
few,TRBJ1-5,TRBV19,ASSSIQGARDHQPQH
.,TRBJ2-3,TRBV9,ASSPSYHPTDTQY
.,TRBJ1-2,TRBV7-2,ASSLATGANGYT
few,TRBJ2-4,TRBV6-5,ASSFTSELNIQY
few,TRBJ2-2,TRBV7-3,ASRPGLAANTGELF
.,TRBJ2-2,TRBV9,ASSVQLNAGELF
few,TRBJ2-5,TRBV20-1,SARDGGATRETQY
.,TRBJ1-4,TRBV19,ASRSQGAANEKLF
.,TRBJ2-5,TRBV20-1,SARLAGVTIETQY
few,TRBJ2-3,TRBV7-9,ASSPMGASGVTQY
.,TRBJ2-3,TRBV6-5,ASSYNPILPDISTDTQY
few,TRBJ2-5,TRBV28,ASSGLGGPLRETQY
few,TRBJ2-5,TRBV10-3,ATTSGDSQETQY
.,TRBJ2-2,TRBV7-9,ASSLVIPSAGELF
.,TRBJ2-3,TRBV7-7,AAGDRDGADTQY
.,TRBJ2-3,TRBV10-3,AISTGADTQY
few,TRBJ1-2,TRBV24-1,ATSDPGRGYT
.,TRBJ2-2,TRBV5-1,ASSHGDRALTGELF
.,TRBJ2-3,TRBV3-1,ASSRVVSGLAAAGTQY
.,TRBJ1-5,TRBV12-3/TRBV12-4,ASSFWSAYSNQPQH
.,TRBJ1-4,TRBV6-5,ASSYSGTGWEKLF
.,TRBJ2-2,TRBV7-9,ASSSASGTNTGELF
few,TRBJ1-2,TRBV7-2,ASSASQGNYGYT
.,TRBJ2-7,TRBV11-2,ASSPGGVYEQY
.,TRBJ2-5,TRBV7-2,ASSLGAGQETLY
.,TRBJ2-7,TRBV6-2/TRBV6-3,ASRLAGQGGYEQY
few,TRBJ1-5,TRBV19,ASSIYTLNQPQH
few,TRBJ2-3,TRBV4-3,ASSQDLAGWVVTRAQY
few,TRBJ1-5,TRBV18,ASSLQGGQTNQPQH
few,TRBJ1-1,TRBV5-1,ASSYSGAMNTEAF
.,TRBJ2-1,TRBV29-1,SGSGGASNEQF
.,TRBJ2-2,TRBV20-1,SAPRAGTSGTGELF
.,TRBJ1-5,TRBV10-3,AISESSLPSNQPQH
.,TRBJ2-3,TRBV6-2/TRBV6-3,ASSSAGEGFVTQY
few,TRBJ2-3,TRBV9,ASSPGLAGPGTDTQY
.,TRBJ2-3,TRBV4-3,ASSQRLMPGSRTDTQY
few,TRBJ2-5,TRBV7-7,ASSPLDGGRYETQY
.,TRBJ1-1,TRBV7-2,ASSLGPGQGGTEAF
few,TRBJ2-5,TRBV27,ASRLAGARETQY
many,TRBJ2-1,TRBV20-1,SADLPPYNEQF
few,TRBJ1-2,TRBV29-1,SVEAGGGYGYT
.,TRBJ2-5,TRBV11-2,ASSLESASGGFQETQY